What follows is one T cell receptor (beta chain) and its context. V gave up 6 bases and J gave up 8 bases; unmatched junction bases: 7. Germline loops: CDR1 MNHNY, CDR2 SVGAGI (reference sequence). The CDR3 is made up of 14 amino acids. Source study methods: Estimation of nucleated cell counts relied on the amplification of reference gene primers. Method: immunoSEQ multiplex PCR; TCRdb's copy keeps in-frame clones and lacks some. The V and J calls and clone size are taken from that table; D and trimming were inferred from the DNA. The profile shows under 350,000 clones, around 88% of them singletons. This record comes from a study of blood T cell repertoires in COVID-19. Background on the study: Researchers got acute and convalescent COVID-19 samples from the United States, Italy and Spain. In each case, the material was cDNA or gDNA derived from T cells, B-cell-depleted T cells, or PBMCs.

This TCR was sampled from a man between 35 and 55 years old with acute or convalescent COVID-19. The chain uses TRBV6-6 and TRBJ1-4; 9 bases are shared with TRBD1. Sequenced: peripheral blood. DNA of the CDR3: TGTGCCAGCAGAGGGGACAGGGATCCAGAAAAACTGTTTTTT. Translation: CASRGDRDPEKLFF.